Following are 10 T cell receptor beta chains from one sample sequenced in a study of CD8 T cells in Susac syndrome. An amount of RNA that ranged from about 0.45 to 1 ug was reverse transcribed with random hexamers. TCRdb itself ran the immunoSEQ multiplex PCR reads through MiXCR, one entry per CDR3 protein. The sample records 95,000 to 150,000 distinct CDR3 sequences, approximately 96% being singletons. Sequencing was carried out using CD8+ T cells from PBMCs. Source of these receptors: a human donor with Susac syndrome.

The CDR3 nucleotides read TGCGCCAGCAGCCAAGGACTAGCGGTTGCCTACGAGCAGTACTTC. It yields the protein CASSQGLAVAYEQYF. The V and J genes are TRBV4-1 and TRBJ2-7; 9 bases line up with TRBD2. Germline V gene lookup returns CDR1 MGHRA and CDR2 YSYEKL. J was trimmed by 2 bases and V by 1 base; bases with no gene match: 3. The CDR3 contains 15 residues.

For this clonotype: At one end the junction does not follow the germline gene, possibly because of a read error. J is TRBJ2-3 and V is TRBV11-2, with 10 nucleotides matching TRBD2. Germline loops: CDR1 SGHAT, CDR2 FQNNGV. The CDR3 is 13 residues long. CDR3 DNA sequence: TGTGCCAGCAGCTTGACAACTAGCGGGGATATCCAATTT. Residues: CASSLTTSGDIQF.

The V gene is TRBV20-1, the J gene TRBJ2-2; 8 positions match TRBD2. Germline V lookup: CDR1 DFQATT, CDR2 SNEGSKA (reference sequence). The V segment lost 0 bases and the J segment 6 bases; nucleotides outside the gene matches: 6. The CDR3 is 15 residues long. The CDR3 loop is CSAREGTGGPGELFF. The CDR3 DNA follows: TGCAGTGCTAGAGAGGGAACGGGGGGGCCCGGGGAGCTGTTTTTT.

J is TRBJ2-7 and V is TRBV5-1, with D unclear. Per germline, CDR1 SGHRS and CDR2 YFSETQ. The CDR3 runs 10 residues. V lost 8 bases to trimming and J lost 5 bases, with 8 bases between them. For the CDR3, the DNA is TGCGCCAGTTCGACGGACGAGCAGTACTTC. Its translation: CASSTDEQYF.

For the CDR3, the DNA is TGCAGCGTTGTTGAGGACACTGAAGCTTTCTTT. Its protein product is CSVVEDTEAFF. This chain connects TRBV29-1 to TRBJ1-1; D not certain. Germline CDR1 SQVTM, CDR2 ANQGSEA. Trimming shortened V by 4 bases and J by 3 bases, and 6 bases separated the two germline ends. There are 11 residues in the CDR3.

With regard to this clonotype: The germline gene is not matched at one end of the junction; a read error may be the cause. J is TRBJ1-1 and V is TRBV6-2 or TRBV6-3, with D perhaps TRBD1 (6 bases). The CDR3 has 9 residues. The germline V gene encodes CDR1 MNHEY and CDR2 SVGEGT. This CDR3 reads CLDSDEAFF. CDR3 DNA: TGCCTGGACAGCGATGAAGCTTTCTTT.

The genes are TRBV9 and TRBJ2-2; a possible D gene is TRBD1 (7 bases). With 4 bases removed from V and 6 bases from J, the gap between germline ends came to 16 bases. In germline, CDR1 is SGDLS, CDR2 YYNGEE. This CDR3 is 15 amino acids long. This chain's CDR3 is CASSTTTGRSGELFF. The CDR3 region has the DNA TGTGCCAGCAGCACCACGACAGGGAGGTCCGGGGAGCTGTTTTTT. The complete variable domain, with remaining parts taken from reference TRBV9 and TRBJ2-2, reads DSGVTQTPKHLITATGQRVTLRCSPRSGDLSVYWYQQSLDQGLQFLIQYYNGEERAKGNILERFSAQQFPDLHSELNLSSLELGDSALYFCASSTTTGRSGELFFGEGSRLTVL.

This clonotype was counted a single time. The V and J genes are TRBV6-6 and TRBJ1-2, with D unclear. CDR1 is MNHNY, CDR2 SVGAGI, per germline (reference sequence). CDR3 length equals 10 residues. V lost 6 bases and J 5 bases, leaving 4 bases between the germline ends. The CDR3 nucleotides read TGTGCCAGCAGCCTGTATGGCTACACCTTC. It codes for CASSLYGYTF.

This clonotype came up once. V gene TRBV7-9 combines with J gene TRBJ1-1, with 9 bases that match TRBD1. V shed 4 bases and J 3 bases; nucleotides not matched to a gene: 12. Germline loops: CDR1 SEHNR, CDR2 FQNEAQ (reference sequence). The CDR3 consists of 17 residues. The CDR3 DNA is TGTGCCAGCAGCTCGACGGGACAGGGTAGGAAGGACACTGAAGCTTTCTTT. Translation gives CASSSTGQGRKDTEAFF.

V usage is TRBV6-1 and J usage is TRBJ2-5; 11 bases align to TRBD2. The CDR3 contains 15 residues. Germline CDR1 MNHNS, CDR2 SASEGT. Trimming took 4 bases from V and 1 from J; bases not matched to a gene: 2. CDR3 coding DNA: TGTGCCAGCAGTGGACTAGCGGGGTCCCAAGAGACCCAGTACTTC. It yields the protein CASSGLAGSQETQYF.